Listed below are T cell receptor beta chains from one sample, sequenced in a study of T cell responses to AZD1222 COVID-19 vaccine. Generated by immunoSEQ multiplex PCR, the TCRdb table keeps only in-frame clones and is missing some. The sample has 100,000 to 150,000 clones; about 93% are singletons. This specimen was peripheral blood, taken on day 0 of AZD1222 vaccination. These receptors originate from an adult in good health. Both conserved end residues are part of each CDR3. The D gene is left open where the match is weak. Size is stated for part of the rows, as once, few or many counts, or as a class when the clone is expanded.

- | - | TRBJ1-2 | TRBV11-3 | CALGVGYTF | TGTGCCCTAGGGGTTGGCTACACCTTC
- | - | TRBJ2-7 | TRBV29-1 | CSVEGSDYEQYF | TGCAGCGTTGAGGGCAGCGACTACGAGCAGTACTTC
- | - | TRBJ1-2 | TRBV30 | CAWSYGRAVIQNGYTF | TGTGCCTGGAGTTACGGGAGGGCAGTCATCCAGAATGGCTACACCTTC
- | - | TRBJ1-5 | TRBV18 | CASSPSQGLVKPQHF | TGTGCCAGCTCACCGTCACAAGGGCTAGTAAAGCCCCAGCATTTT
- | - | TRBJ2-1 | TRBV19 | CASSILDNEQFF | TGTGCCAGTAGTATACTAGATAATGAGCAGTTCTTC
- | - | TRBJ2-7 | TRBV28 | CASRGTQYF | TGTGCCAGCCGGGGAACCCAGTACTTC
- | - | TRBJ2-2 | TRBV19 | CASSSRTKNTGELFF | TGTGCCAGTAGTAGTCGCACAAAGAACACCGGGGAGCTGTTTTTT
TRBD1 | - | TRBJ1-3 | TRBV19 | CASLDRGYSGNTIYF | TGTGCCAGCCTAGACAGGGGCTACTCTGGAAACACCATATATTTT
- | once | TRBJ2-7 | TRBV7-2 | CASSFSAVYEQYF | TGTGCCAGCAGCTTTTCTGCTGTCTACGAGCAGTACTTC
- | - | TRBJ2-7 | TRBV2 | CASIKTGLYEQYF | TGTGCCAGCATAAAGACAGGCCTGTACGAGCAGTACTTC
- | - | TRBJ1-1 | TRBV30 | CACPSVGSGTEAFF | TGTGCCTGCCCTTCGGTGGGATCGGGGACTGAAGCTTTCTTT
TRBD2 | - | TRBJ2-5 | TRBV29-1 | CSVEASGSETQYF | TGCAGCGTTGAGGCTAGCGGGAGTGAGACCCAGTACTTC
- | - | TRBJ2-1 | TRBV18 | CASSPPSGGRGEQFF | TGTGCCAGCTCACCACCGTCCGGGGGCCGGGGTGAGCAGTTCTTC
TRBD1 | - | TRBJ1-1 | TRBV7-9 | CASSFPGGMNTEAFF | TGTGCCAGCAGCTTTCCAGGGGGGATGAACACTGAAGCTTTCTTT
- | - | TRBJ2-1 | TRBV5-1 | CASSLGSYNEQFF | TGCGCCAGCAGCTTAGGCTCCTACAATGAGCAGTTCTTC
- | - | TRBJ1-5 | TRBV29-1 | CSVGGQNQPQHF | TGCAGCGTTGGGGGGCAGAATCAGCCCCAGCATTTT
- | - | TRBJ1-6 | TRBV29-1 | CSVGDGNSPLHF | TGCAGCGTTGGGGACGGAAATTCACCCCTCCACTTT
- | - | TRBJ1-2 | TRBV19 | CASSPANYGYTF | TGTGCCAGTAGTCCGGCTAACTATGGCTACACCTTC
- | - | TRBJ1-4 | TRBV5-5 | CASTLGGVDEKLFF | TGTGCCAGCACCCTGGGGGGAGTTGATGAAAAACTGTTTTTT
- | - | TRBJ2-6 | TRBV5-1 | CASSPAKESSGANVLTF | TGCGCCAGCAGCCCGGCTAAGGAAAGCTCTGGGGCCAACGTCCTGACTTTC
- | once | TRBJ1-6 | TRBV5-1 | CASSQSLAGNSPLHF | TGCGCCAGCAGCCAATCCCTGGCGGGGAATTCACCCCTCCACTTT
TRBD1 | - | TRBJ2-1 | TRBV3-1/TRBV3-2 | CASSQVPGQGFRSNEQFF | TGTGCCAGCAGCCAAGTACCGGGACAGGGTTTTCGATCCAATGAGCAGTTCTTC
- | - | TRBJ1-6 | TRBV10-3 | CAIRASPLHF | TGTGCCATCCGGGCATCACCCCTCCACTTT
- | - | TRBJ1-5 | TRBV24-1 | CANSRQNSNQPQHF | TGTGCCAACAGTCGACAGAATAGCAATCAGCCCCAGCATTTT
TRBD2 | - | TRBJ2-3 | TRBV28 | CASSLFAGVGESTDTQYF | TGTGCCAGCAGTTTATTTGCGGGAGTAGGAGAGAGCACAGATACGCAGTATTTT
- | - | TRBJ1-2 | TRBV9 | CASSDKGAIGYGYTF | TGTGCCAGCAGCGACAAAGGGGCGATCGGCTATGGCTACACCTTC
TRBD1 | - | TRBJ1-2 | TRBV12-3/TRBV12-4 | CASSSDRAYGYTF | TGTGCCAGCAGTTCTGACAGGGCTTATGGCTACACCTTC
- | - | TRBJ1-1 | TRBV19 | CASSSQGGNTEAFF | TGTGCCAGTAGTTCCCAGGGCGGGAACACTGAAGCTTTCTTT
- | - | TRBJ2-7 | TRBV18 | CASSPYADYEQYF | TGTGCCAGCTCACCATACGCGGACTACGAGCAGTACTTC
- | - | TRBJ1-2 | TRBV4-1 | CASSQAWGAGNYGYTF | TGCGCCAGCAGCCAAGCCTGGGGGGCCGGTAACTATGGCTACACCTTC
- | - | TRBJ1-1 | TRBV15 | CATSRDRGENTEAFF | TGTGCCACCAGCAGAGATCGAGGTGAGAACACTGAAGCTTTCTTT
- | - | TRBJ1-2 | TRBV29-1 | CSVQGGDYGYTF | TGCAGCGTTCAAGGGGGGGACTATGGCTACACCTTC
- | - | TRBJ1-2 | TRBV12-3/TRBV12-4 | CASSAQGSYGYTF | TGTGCCAGCAGTGCACAGGGATCCTATGGCTACACCTTC
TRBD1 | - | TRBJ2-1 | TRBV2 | CASIRAGGQNEQFF | TGTGCCAGCATCCGGGCAGGGGGCCAAAATGAGCAGTTCTTC
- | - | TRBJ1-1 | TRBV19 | CASSSTPLNTEAFF | TGTGCCAGTAGTAGCACACCGTTGAACACTGAAGCTTTCTTT
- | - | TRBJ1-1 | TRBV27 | CASSFSENTEAFF | TGTGCCAGCAGTTTTAGTGAAAACACTGAAGCTTTCTTT
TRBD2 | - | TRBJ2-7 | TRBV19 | CASSLIGRAGIYEQYF | TGTGCCAGTAGTCTTATTGGGAGGGCGGGAATCTACGAGCAGTACTTC
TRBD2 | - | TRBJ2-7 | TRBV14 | CASSRGTSGYEQYF | TGTGCCAGCAGCCGAGGGACTAGCGGGTACGAGCAGTACTTC
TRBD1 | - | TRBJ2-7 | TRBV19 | CASSGAGTAPPRYEQYF | TGTGCCAGTAGCGGGGCCGGGACAGCCCCACCCCGTTACGAGCAGTACTTC